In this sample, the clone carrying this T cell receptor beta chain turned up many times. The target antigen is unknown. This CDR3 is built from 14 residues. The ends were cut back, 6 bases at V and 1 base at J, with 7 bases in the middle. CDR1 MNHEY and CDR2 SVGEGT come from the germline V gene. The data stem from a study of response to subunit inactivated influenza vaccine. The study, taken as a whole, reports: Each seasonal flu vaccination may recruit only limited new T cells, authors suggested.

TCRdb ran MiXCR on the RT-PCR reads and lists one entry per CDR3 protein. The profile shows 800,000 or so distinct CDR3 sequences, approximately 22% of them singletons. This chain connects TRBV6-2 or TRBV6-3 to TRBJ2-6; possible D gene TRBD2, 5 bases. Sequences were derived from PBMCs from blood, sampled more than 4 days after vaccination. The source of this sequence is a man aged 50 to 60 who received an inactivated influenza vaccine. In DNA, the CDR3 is TGTGCCAGCAGGAGGGATTCTGGGGCCAACGTCCTGACTTTC. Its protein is CASRRDSGANVLTF.